There are many counts of the clone carrying this T cell receptor (beta chain). This entry is derived from a study of low-dose radiotherapy and immunotherapy resistance in tumors. Covering alpha and beta chains, TRAV- and TRBV-specific primers were used for the first-strand cDNA. Amplification, which lasted around 18 PCR cycles, used a constant-region primer and V-primer adapter to amplify TCRs. In vitro transcription amplified isolated mRNA. TCRdb re-analysed the reads in MiXCR, keeping a single row per CDR3 protein. The repertoire includes some 88,000 distinct CDR3 sequences, 9.4% of them detected once, and under 1.1% sits in the top ten. Regarding time point: before trial treatment. CDR1 and CDR2 from the germline V gene are PRHDT and FYEKMQ (reference sequence). Trimming took 4 bases from V and 4 from J, leaving 5 bases between them. This CDR3 contains 12 residues.

Material: PBMCs, obtained before treatment. The J gene is TRBJ2-1, the V gene TRBV13; no clear D. The source is a male donor with prostate cancer. Here the CDR3 DNA reads TGTGCCAGCAGCTGGGCGTACAATGAGCAGTTCTTC. The encoded protein is CASSWAYNEQFF.